The 28 T cell receptor beta chains below were found in one sample sequenced in a study of Ad26.COV2.S vaccination and SARS-CoV-2 variants. Specified treatment: roughly 20 received Ad26.COV2.S at low or high dose, single or two shots; several received placebo; per-sample allocation not given. The investigators took samples on day 63 after the first vaccine or placebo injection. Profiled with immunoSEQ multiplex PCR; TCRdb holds only in-frame clones, not every one. The sample has over 250,000 clones; 70% to 90% are singletons. The sample here was peripheral blood, taken in a trial of Ad26.COV2.S vaccine versus placebo. The source of these receptors is a person between 18 and 59 years old who received the Ad26.COV2.S COVID-19 vaccine or a placebo.

The V call is TRBV30, the J call TRBJ2-2, with D tentatively TRBD2 (6 bases). Germline loops: CDR1 GTSNPN, CDR2 SVGIG (reference sequence). The CDR3 covers 13 residues. CDR3 nucleotides: TGTGCATGTTTGGAGGGACGAGCCGGGGAGCTGTTTTTT. It yields the protein CACLEGRAGELFF. The full variable domain, with the rest looked up from reference TRBV30 and TRBJ2-2, is SQTIHQWPATLVQPVGSPLSLECTVEGTSNPNLYWYRQAAGRGLQLLFYSVGIGQISSEVPQNLSASRPQDRQFILSSKKLLLSDSGFYLCACLEGRAGELFFGEGSRLTVL.

This clone has a single count. The chain has TRBV5-6 and TRBJ1-1; TRBD1 is a possible D gene (5 bases). The CDR3 runs to 14 residues. CDR1 and CDR2 (germline): SGHDT, YYEEEE. The V gene lost 5 bases and the J gene lost 4 bases, with 15 bases spanning the gap. CDR3: CASRPQGHGTEAFF. The CDR3 bases are TGTGCCAGCAGGCCGCAGGGTCATGGCACTGAAGCTTTCTTT.

The rearrangement uses TRBV4-1 and TRBJ1-2; 8 bases align to TRBD1. The CDR3 spans 17 residues. The germline V gene has CDR1 MGHRA and CDR2 YSYEKL. V dropped 2 bases and J dropped 6; count of bases not matched to a gene: 14. The CDR3 region is CASSQPTRRGPRDGYTF. CDR3 nucleotides: TGCGCCAGCAGCCAACCCACCCGCAGGGGGCCAAGGGATGGCTACACCTTC.

The CDR3 DNA reads TGCGCCAGCAGCTCCACCCTACCCGATCAAGAGACCCAGTACTTC. It encodes CASSSTLPDQETQYF. V usage is TRBV5-1 and J usage is TRBJ2-5; no reliable D call. Germline CDR1 reads SGHRS; CDR2 reads YFSETQ. There are 15 residues in the CDR3. V dropped 3 bases and J dropped 2 bases, with 14 bases sitting between them.

V usage is TRBV9 and J usage is TRBJ2-1, with D tentatively TRBD2 (6 bases). The CDR3 sequence is 17 residues long. Germline V CDR1 and CDR2: SGDLS, YYNGEE. V was cut by 1 base and J by 12 bases, with 26 bases left in between. In DNA form, the CDR3 reads TGTGCCAGCAGCGTAAGGTGGCAGTTCCGCGGGATGTTAGTGCAGTTCTTC. This gives the protein CASSVRWQFRGMLVQFF.

The rearrangement uses TRBV27 and TRBJ2-7, with D tentatively TRBD2 (5 bases). Trimming took 5 bases from V and 2 from J, leaving 10 bases between them. There are 13 residues in the CDR3. Germline assignment: CDR1 MNHEY and CDR2 SMNVEV (reference sequence). The CDR3 DNA sequence: TGTGCCAGCAGTCCCGTGGGAGCCTACGAGCAGTACTTC. Translating it yields CASSPVGAYEQYF.

This chain joins TRBV12-5 and TRBJ1-3; D remains ambiguous. From germline, CDR1 is LGHNT and CDR2 FRNRAP. V gave up 8 bases and J gave up 0 bases, with 2 bases separating them. CDR3 length: 11 amino acids. In DNA, the CDR3 is TGTGCTAGTTCCTCTGGAAACACCATATATTTT. It encodes CASSSGNTIYF.

This clone appeared a few times. The V call is TRBV6-2 or TRBV6-3, the J call TRBJ1-4; possibly TRBD1 for D (6 bases). The V and J ends lost 0 bases and 4 bases respectively, with 9 bases between them. Germline-derived CDR1 and CDR2 are MNHEY and SVGEGT. This CDR3 contains 15 residues. In nucleotides, the CDR3 is TGTGCCAGCAGTTACTCGGAACAGGGTAATGAAAAACTGTTTTTT. Translating gives CASSYSEQGNEKLFF.

The genes are TRBV5-4 and TRBJ1-2; 10 bases fit TRBD1. This CDR3 has 15 residues. Trimming removed 0 bases from V and 6 bases from J; junction bases left unmatched: 5. CDR1 is SGHNT and CDR2 is YYREEE in the germline V gene (reference sequence). CDR3 nucleotides: TGTGCCAGCAGCTTGGGCGGGACAGGGGTGAATGGCTACACCTTC. Translation gives CASSLGGTGVNGYTF.

The chain is built from TRBV4-1 and TRBJ2-5; D unresolved. The length of the CDR3 is 16 residues. V was pared by 1 base and J by 5 bases, with 17 bases between. CDR1 MGHRA and CDR2 YSYEKL come from the germline V gene. Here the CDR3 reads CASSQGGVGVLETQYF. CDR3 nucleotides: TGCGCCAGCAGCCAAGGTGGTGTTGGGGTCTTGGAGACCCAGTACTTC.

This clone turned up a few times. The chain carries TRBV5-1 and TRBJ1-1; D is perhaps TRBD1 (6 bases). The CDR3 length is 17 residues. The germline V gene has CDR1 SGHRS and CDR2 YFSETQ. V lost 0 bases to trimming and J lost 5 bases, with 20 bases between them. The DNA for the CDR3 is TGCGCCAGCAGCTTGGTTGCCCCAGGGGCGAGCGGTACTGAAGCTTTCTTT. Residues: CASSLVAPGASGTEAFF.

The CDR3 region has the DNA TGTGCCAGCAGCTCAGGGCCCAATCAGCCCCAGCATTTT. This gives the protein CASSSGPNQPQHF. The V and J genes are TRBV13 and TRBJ1-5, with D tentatively TRBD1 (5 bases). This CDR3 is built from 13 residues. The germline CDR1 and CDR2 sequences are PRHDT and FYEKMQ (reference sequence). The ends were cut back, 4 bases at V and 3 bases at J, with 7 bases in the middle.

The J gene is TRBJ1-1, the V gene TRBV11-3, with D possibly TRBD1 on 6 matching bases. The CDR3 has 15 residues. Germline values: CDR1 SGHNT, CDR2 YENEEA. V was cut by 5 bases and J by 4 bases, with 17 bases left in between. In DNA form, the CDR3 reads TGTGCCAGCAGCCAAGGACAGACGCTGAGCACTGAAGCTTTCTTT. Its protein product is CASSQGQTLSTEAFF.

The rearrangement links TRBV28 to TRBJ1-5; D uncertain. The CDR3 extends over 14 amino acids. V dropped 4 bases and J dropped 0 bases, with 7 bases sitting between them. The germline gives CDR1 MDHEN, CDR2 SYDVKM. CDR3 DNA: TGTGCCAGCAGTTCAACAAATAGCAATCAGCCCCAGCATTTT. This translates into CASSSTNSNQPQHF.

V usage is TRBV4-2 and J usage is TRBJ2-2; 12 bases fit TRBD2. V shed 4 bases and J 2 bases; nucleotides not matched to a gene: 2. From germline, CDR1 is LGHNA and CDR2 YNFKEQ. The CDR3 covers 16 residues. Here the CDR3 DNA reads TGTGCCAGCAGCCCACTAGCGGGGGGAAACACCGGGGAGCTGTTTTTT. This encodes CASSPLAGGNTGELFF.

J is TRBJ2-4 and V is TRBV6-5; no definite D call. Trimming shortened V by 2 bases and J by 1 base, and 9 bases separated the two germline ends. This CDR3 contains 15 residues. Germline CDR1 reads MNHEY; CDR2 reads SVGAGI. CDR3 bases: TGTGCCAGCAGTTACGGGGTTAGGGCCAAAAACATTCAGTACTTC. Translating it yields CASSYGVRAKNIQYF.

This clone was observed a single time. The chain links TRBV7-9 to TRBJ2-4; TRBD2 is a possible D gene (5 bases). The length of the CDR3 is 17 residues. Germline V gene data show CDR1 as SEHNR and CDR2 as FQNEAQ (reference sequence). Deletions cut 5 bases from V and 2 bases from J, with 19 bases between. This chain's CDR3 is CASSTKVSRVSKNIQYF. The DNA of the CDR3 is TGTGCCAGCAGCACCAAGGTGTCGCGGGTCTCCAAAAACATTCAGTACTTC.

Here the CDR3 reads CAWLRGRGNTEAFF. CDR3 nucleotides: TGTGCCTGGCTGCGGGGGCGCGGGAACACTGAAGCTTTCTTT. J is TRBJ1-1 and V is TRBV30; possibly TRBD1 for D (6 bases). The germline V and J ends were trimmed by 5 bases and 1 base, with 14 bases remaining between them. The CDR3 has 14 amino acids. Germline CDR1 reads GTSNPN; CDR2 reads SVGIG (reference sequence).

The chain is built from TRBV5-4 and TRBJ2-4; 8 positions match TRBD2. Germline V gives CDR1 SGHNT, CDR2 YYREEE (reference sequence). J gave up 6 bases and V 4 bases, and 6 bases lay outside the gene matches. CDR3 size: 14 residues. This chain's CDR3 is CASSPGGARNIQYF. The CDR3 region has the DNA TGTGCCAGCAGCCCCGGGGGGGCGAGAAACATTCAGTACTTC.

V and J are TRBV7-9 and TRBJ1-1, with D maybe TRBD1 (6 bases). The CDR3 runs 14 residues. The V gene lost 3 bases and the J gene lost 4 bases, with 12 bases spanning the gap. The germline V gene has CDR1 SEHNR and CDR2 FQNEAQ (reference sequence). CDR3 DNA: TGTGCCAGCAGCTTTCAGGGGATAGTCACTGAAGCTTTCTTT. Encoded protein: CASSFQGIVTEAFF.

The V call is TRBV7-8, the J call TRBJ2-5; D remains ambiguous. Germline-derived CDR1 and CDR2 are SGHVS and FQNEAQ. The CDR3 runs to 12 residues. V was trimmed by 5 bases and J by 5 bases, leaving 9 bases between them. CDR3 region: CASSPFRETQYF. The CDR3 nucleotides read TGTGCCAGCAGCCCCTTCAGGGAGACCCAGTACTTC. The full variable domain, completed using reference TRBV7-8 and TRBJ2-5, is GAGVSQSPRYKVAKRGQDVALRCDPISGHVSLFWYQQALGQGPEFLTYFQNEAQLDKSGLPSDRFFAERPEGSVSTLKIQRTQQEDSAVYLCASSPFRETQYFGPGTRLLVL.

The V call is TRBV3-1 (or the pseudogene TRBV3-2), the J call TRBJ2-7, with D unresolved. This CDR3 is built from 14 residues. Germline V gives CDR1 LGHDT, CDR2 YNNKEL (reference sequence). V lost 0 bases, J lost 3 bases, and 9 bases lay in between. This CDR3 reads CASSQDRVRYEQYF. The CDR3 DNA reads as TGTGCCAGCAGCCAAGATCGCGTACGCTACGAGCAGTACTTC.

CDR3: CAWSVGTGQPQHF. The CDR3 DNA follows: TGTGCCTGGAGTGTGGGGACAGGGCAGCCCCAGCATTTT. V usage is TRBV30 and J usage is TRBJ1-5, with TRBD1 identical over 9 bases. CDR1 is GTSNPN and CDR2 is SVGIG in the germline V gene (reference sequence). The length of the CDR3 is 13 residues. V trimming: 0 bases; J trimming: 7 bases; junction bases outside the gene matches: 1.

There are a few counts of this clone. V and J are TRBV7-9 and TRBJ1-2; D gene ambiguous. Trimming took off 1 base at V and 7 bases at J, with 10 bases between the two ends. In germline, CDR1 is SEHNR, CDR2 FQNEAQ (reference sequence). This CDR3 region has 13 residues. The CDR3 is CASSLGREVGYTF. Here the CDR3 DNA reads TGTGCCAGCAGCTTAGGAAGGGAAGTTGGCTACACCTTC.

As regards this clone: This specimen includes other DNA sequences encoding the same CDR3. The chain uses TRBV6-5 and TRBJ2-7, with 8 bases matching TRBD1. After removal of 3 bases from V and 3 bases from J, the junction contained 4 bases not matched to a gene. Germline V gene data show CDR1 as MNHEY and CDR2 as SVGAGI. The length of the CDR3 is 14 residues. The CDR3, as DNA: TGTGCCAGCAGTTATTCTACAGGGGGCTACGAGCAGTACTTC. Its translation is CASSYSTGGYEQYF.

V usage is TRBV6-2 or TRBV6-3 and J usage is TRBJ1-4; no clear D gene. Germline V CDR1 and CDR2: MNHEY, SVGEGT. Trimming took off 4 bases at V and 11 bases at J, with 11 bases between the two ends. The CDR3 contains 12 residues. The CDR3 DNA reads as TGTGCCAGCAGTTTAGGAGTGACGAAACTGTTTTTT. Translation: CASSLGVTKLFF.

V gene TRBV2 combines with J gene TRBJ2-7; D uncertain. Trimming removed 6 bases at V and 4 bases at J, with 4 bases between. There are 10 residues in the CDR3. The germline V gene encodes CDR1 SNHLY and CDR2 FYNNEI. The CDR3 spells CASRVYEQYF. CDR3 nucleotides: TGTGCCAGCAGGGTTTACGAGCAGTACTTC.

The DNA of the CDR3 is TGTGCCAGCAGCTTCGGGACTAGTCAGCCCCAGCATTTT. The encoded protein is CASSFGTSQPQHF. The J gene is TRBJ1-5, the V gene TRBV7-2; weak D call: TRBD1 (5 bases). The V end lost 3 bases, the J end lost 6 bases, and 9 bases lay between the germline ends. CDR3 length: 13 amino acids. Per the germline V gene, CDR1 is SGHTA and CDR2 is FQGNSA.